A selection of T cell receptor beta chains follows, all from one sample in a study of TIL therapy for anti-PD-1-resistant metastatic lung cancer. The repertoire was sequenced with immunoSEQ multiplex PCR; TCRdb's copy has only in-frame clones and lacks some. This table has around 20,000 clones, around 76% appearing once. Sample: blood, taken at baseline. These receptors all come from a person aged 25-85 years with non-small cell lung cancer. CDR3s include the opening cysteine and the closing phenylalanine or tryptophan. D genes are given only for firm matches. Some rows have no size entry. The others give once, few or many, or a class for an expanded clone.

size: -
V: TRBV18
J: TRBJ2-7
D: -
CDR3: CASSPGAGDIHEQYF
DNA: TGTGCCAGCTCACCAGGGGCAGGGGACATCCACGAGCAGTACTTC

size: -
V: TRBV7-6
J: TRBJ2-1
D: -
CDR3: CASSSGPGYNEQFF
DNA: TGTGCCAGCAGCTCGGGCCCGGGATACAATGAGCAGTTCTTC

size: -
V: TRBV29-1
J: TRBJ2-7
D: TRBD1
CDR3: CSVEYRGLGEQYF
DNA: TGCAGCGTTGAATACAGGGGGCTAGGCGAGCAGTACTTC

size: -
V: TRBV6-1
J: TRBJ1-2
D: TRBD1
CDR3: CASSSDRSFGYTF
DNA: TGTGCCAGCAGCTCGGACAGGAGCTTCGGCTACACCTTC

size: -
V: TRBV7-2
J: TRBJ1-5
D: -
CDR3: CASSFSESTPQHF
DNA: TGTGCCAGCAGCTTCTCTGAGAGTACTCCCCAGCATTTT

size: -
V: TRBV19
J: TRBJ1-2
D: TRBD1
CDR3: CASSLDRAVYGYTF
DNA: TGTGCCAGTAGTTTGGACAGGGCGGTCTATGGCTACACCTTC

size: -
V: TRBV11-2
J: TRBJ1-3
D: -
CDR3: CASSLRAFSDGNTIYF
DNA: TGTGCCAGCAGCTTAAGAGCGTTTTCCGATGGAAACACCATATATTTT

size: few
V: TRBV7-9
J: TRBJ2-1
D: -
CDR3: CASSLGGSYNEQFF
DNA: TGTGCCAGCAGCTTAGGAGGGTCCTACAATGAGCAGTTCTTC

size: -
V: TRBV5-1
J: TRBJ2-1
D: TRBD1
CDR3: CASSPVGQGAENEQFF
DNA: TGCGCCAGCAGCCCCGTGGGACAGGGGGCAGAGAATGAGCAGTTCTTC

size: -
V: TRBV19
J: TRBJ1-2
D: -
CDR3: CASSIRTPGVYGYTF
DNA: TGTGCCAGTAGTATCCGAACCCCAGGGGTCTATGGCTACACCTTC

size: -
V: TRBV28
J: TRBJ2-3
D: TRBD2
CDR3: CASSYSGSSTDTQYF
DNA: TGTGCCAGCAGTTATAGCGGGAGTAGCACAGATACGCAGTATTTT

size: -
V: TRBV28
J: TRBJ2-3
D: TRBD1
CDR3: CASSSAGTGFDTQYF
DNA: TGTGCCAGCAGTTCGGCCGGGACAGGGTTCGATACGCAGTATTTT

size: once
V: TRBV5-1
J: TRBJ2-3
D: TRBD2
CDR3: CASSPGLAEFADTQYF
DNA: TGCGCCAGCAGCCCTGGACTAGCGGAGTTTGCAGATACGCAGTATTTT

size: few
V: TRBV5-1
J: TRBJ2-7
D: -
CDR3: CASSSLPGMGEQYF
DNA: TGCGCCAGCAGTTCCCTTCCGGGTATGGGCGAGCAGTACTTC

size: -
V: TRBV30
J: TRBJ1-5
D: -
CDR3: CAWSKVSNQPQHF
DNA: TGTGCCTGGAGTAAGGTGAGCAATCAGCCCCAGCATTTT

size: -
V: TRBV2
J: TRBJ1-1
D: TRBD1
CDR3: CASSADRVNTEAFF
DNA: TGTGCCAGCAGTGCTGACAGGGTTAACACTGAAGCTTTCTTT

size: -
V: TRBV5-4
J: TRBJ1-2
D: -
CDR3: CASSLTGNVNGYTF
DNA: TGTGCCAGCAGCTTGACAGGGAACGTGAATGGCTACACCTTC

size: -
V: TRBV19
J: TRBJ2-3
D: TRBD2
CDR3: CASTSRPGGGDTQYF
DNA: TGTGCCAGTACCTCACGCCCGGGGGGGGGAGATACGCAGTATTTT

size: -
V: TRBV7-9
J: TRBJ2-2
D: -
CDR3: CASSYRDQTGELFF
DNA: TGTGCCAGCAGCTACCGGGACCAAACCGGGGAGCTGTTTTTT

size: -
V: TRBV28
J: TRBJ2-7
D: -
CDR3: CASSLGRSYEQYF
DNA: TGTGCCAGCAGTTTGGGACGGTCCTACGAGCAGTACTTC

size: -
V: TRBV9
J: TRBJ1-3
D: TRBD1
CDR3: CASSVFQGGFAGNTIYF
DNA: TGTGCCAGCAGCGTATTTCAGGGGGGTTTCGCTGGAAACACCATATATTTT

size: once
V: TRBV27
J: TRBJ2-5
D: -
CDR3: CASSFVVGGRDRETQYF
DNA: TGTGCCAGCAGTTTCGTGGTAGGAGGCAGGGATAGGGAGACCCAGTACTTC

size: -
V: TRBV27
J: TRBJ2-1
D: TRBD1
CDR3: CASRTTGVRNEQFF
DNA: TGTGCCAGCCGGACCACAGGGGTGCGGAATGAGCAGTTCTTC

size: -
V: TRBV19
J: TRBJ2-2
D: -
CDR3: CASSKAGINTGELFF
DNA: TGTGCCAGTAGTAAGGCAGGAATAAACACCGGGGAGCTGTTTTTT

size: once
V: TRBV11-3
J: TRBJ2-7
D: TRBD1
CDR3: CASSLGDGTGLLGHEQYF
DNA: TGTGCCAGCAGCTTAGGGGACGGGACAGGCCTTCTCGGCCACGAGCAGTACTTC

size: -
V: TRBV30
J: TRBJ1-4
D: -
CDR3: CAWAGGSANEKLFF
DNA: TGTGCCTGGGCGGGGGGGTCGGCGAATGAAAAACTGTTTTTT

size: -
V: TRBV6-6
J: TRBJ1-3
D: -
CDR3: CASSRGDGNTIYF
DNA: TGTGCCAGCAGCAGGGGAGATGGAAACACCATATATTTT

size: -
V: TRBV7-2
J: TRBJ2-1
D: -
CDR3: CASSFFGVQEQFF
DNA: TGTGCCAGCAGCTTCTTTGGGGTCCAGGAGCAGTTCTTC

size: -
V: TRBV15
J: TRBJ2-7
D: TRBD2
CDR3: CATSRTLAGGPEQYF
DNA: TGTGCCACCAGCAGAACCCTAGCGGGGGGGCCCGAGCAGTACTTC

size: -
V: TRBV4-1
J: TRBJ2-5
D: TRBD1
CDR3: CASSQGQGRETQYF
DNA: TGCGCCAGCAGCCAAGGACAGGGCCGGGAGACCCAGTACTTC

size: -
V: TRBV28
J: TRBJ2-1
D: -
CDR3: CASSSAGGETYNEQFF
DNA: TGTGCCAGCAGTTCGGCTGGAGGAGAGACCTACAATGAGCAGTTCTTC

size: -
V: TRBV10-3
J: TRBJ2-5
D: -
CDR3: CAISNRAPQETQYF
DNA: TGTGCCATCAGCAACCGGGCCCCCCAAGAGACCCAGTACTTC

size: -
V: TRBV5-1
J: TRBJ2-3
D: -
CDR3: CASSWGLPSTDTQYF
DNA: TGCGCCAGCAGCTGGGGACTTCCTAGCACAGATACGCAGTATTTT

size: -
V: TRBV7-2
J: TRBJ2-3
D: TRBD2
CDR3: CASSSSGLAGRGTDTQYF
DNA: TGTGCCAGCAGCTCCAGTGGACTAGCGGGAAGGGGGACAGATACGCAGTATTTT

size: -
V: TRBV6-6
J: TRBJ2-4
D: -
CDR3: CASSQGGNKNIQYF
DNA: TGTGCCAGCAGTCAAGGCGGAAACAAAAACATTCAGTACTTC

size: once
V: TRBV5-1
J: TRBJ1-2
D: -
CDR3: CASSYGGLDRPNYGYTF
DNA: TGCGCCAGCAGCTATGGTGGATTAGACAGACCTAACTATGGCTACACCTTC

size: -
V: TRBV27
J: TRBJ1-5
D: TRBD1
CDR3: CASSPNDRGRNQPQHF
DNA: TGTGCCAGCAGTCCGAACGACAGGGGGCGCAATCAGCCCCAGCATTTT

size: -
V: TRBV28
J: TRBJ2-7
D: -
CDR3: CASRRGFVEKQYF
DNA: TGTGCCAGTCGAAGGGGGTTCGTCGAGAAGCAGTACTTC

size: few
V: TRBV5-4
J: TRBJ1-2
D: -
CDR3: CASSPIRGGYGYTF
DNA: TGTGCCAGCAGCCCCATCCGGGGGGGCTATGGCTACACCTTC

size: -
V: TRBV7-8
J: TRBJ2-2
D: TRBD2
CDR3: CASSSRTSGGPTVELFF
DNA: TGTGCCAGCAGCTCAAGGACTAGCGGGGGGCCAACCGTAGAGCTGTTTTTT

size: once
V: TRBV6-4
J: TRBJ2-1
D: TRBD2
CDR3: CASSRTSGSSYNEQFF
DNA: TGTGCCAGCAGTAGGACTAGCGGAAGCTCCTACAATGAGCAGTTCTTC

size: -
V: TRBV5-6
J: TRBJ1-1
D: TRBD1
CDR3: CASSGQGNTEAFF
DNA: TGTGCCAGCAGCGGACAGGGGAACACTGAAGCTTTCTTT

size: -
V: TRBV28
J: TRBJ1-2
D: TRBD1
CDR3: CASRTTGTEKRYTF
DNA: TGTGCCAGCAGGACGACAGGGACAGAGAAGCGCTACACCTTC

size: -
V: TRBV15
J: TRBJ1-2
D: -
CDR3: CATSRAKSRGYTF
DNA: TGTGCCACCAGCAGAGCGAAATCGAGAGGCTACACCTTC

size: -
V: TRBV5-1
J: TRBJ2-2
D: TRBD1
CDR3: CASRRTGGNTGELFF
DNA: TGCGCCAGCAGAAGGACAGGGGGGAACACCGGGGAGCTGTTTTTT

size: -
V: TRBV28
J: TRBJ1-5
D: -
CDR3: CASSWALNPPQHF
DNA: TGTGCCAGCAGTTGGGCTCTAAATCCGCCCCAGCATTTT

size: -
V: TRBV18
J: TRBJ1-5
D: -
CDR3: CASSPGGGGNQPQHF
DNA: TGTGCCAGCTCACCCGGGGGGGGAGGCAATCAGCCCCAGCATTTT

size: -
V: TRBV7-9
J: TRBJ1-4
D: -
CDR3: CASSLYRDINEKLFF
DNA: TGTGCCAGCAGCCTGTACAGGGATATTAATGAAAAACTGTTTTTT

size: -
V: TRBV11-2
J: TRBJ1-6
D: -
CDR3: CASSLRANSPLHF
DNA: TGTGCCAGCAGCTTACGGGCAAATTCACCCCTCCACTTT

size: -
V: TRBV7-9
J: TRBJ2-7
D: -
CDR3: CASGLGGEQYF
DNA: TGTGCCAGCGGTCTTGGGGGCGAGCAGTACTTC

size: -
V: TRBV7-9
J: TRBJ2-1
D: TRBD1
CDR3: CASSSRDSPRNEQFF
DNA: TGTGCCAGCAGCTCCCGGGACAGTCCAAGGAATGAGCAGTTCTTC

size: -
V: TRBV2
J: TRBJ2-1
D: -
CDR3: CASSEAQMISRFEQFF
DNA: TGTGCCAGCAGTGAAGCGCAGATGATTAGCAGATTTGAGCAGTTCTTC

size: -
V: TRBV5-6
J: TRBJ2-1
D: -
CDR3: CASSLGSRVNEQFF
DNA: TGTGCCAGCAGCTTGGGCTCCAGGGTAAATGAGCAGTTCTTC

size: -
V: TRBV7-3
J: TRBJ2-7
D: -
CDR3: CASSLTGRGAYEQYF
DNA: TGTGCCAGCAGCTTAACCGGAAGGGGGGCCTACGAGCAGTACTTC

size: -
V: TRBV29-1
J: TRBJ1-4
D: -
CDR3: CSAREGEKLFF
DNA: TGCAGCGCCAGGGAGGGCGAAAAACTGTTTTTT

size: -
V: TRBV6-1
J: TRBJ2-3
D: TRBD1
CDR3: CASREDRASNTQYF
DNA: TGTGCCAGCAGGGAGGACAGGGCATCGAATACGCAGTATTTT

size: -
V: TRBV5-1
J: TRBJ2-5
D: TRBD2
CDR3: CASSLGLAGQETQYF
DNA: TGCGCCAGCAGCTTAGGGCTAGCGGGCCAAGAGACCCAGTACTTC

size: -
V: TRBV27
J: TRBJ2-3
D: TRBD2
CDR3: CASTSGGSLSRTDTQYF
DNA: TGTGCCAGCACCTCGGGGGGGTCTCTGTCTCGCACAGATACGCAGTATTTT

size: few
V: TRBV6-5
J: TRBJ1-4
D: TRBD1
CDR3: CASSYNRGHEKLFF
DNA: TGTGCCAGCAGTTACAACAGGGGGCATGAAAAACTGTTTTTT

size: -
V: TRBV5-4
J: TRBJ2-5
D: TRBD2
CDR3: CASSLVGLGETQYF
DNA: TGTGCCAGCAGCTTGGTGGGACTAGGGGAGACCCAGTACTTC